The clone carrying this TCR beta chain was seen only once. The data originate from a study of T cell responses to AZD1222 COVID-19 vaccine. CDR3 length: 11 amino acids. J lost 4 bases, V lost 6 bases, and 1 base had no gene match. The germline V gene has CDR1 SQVTM and CDR2 ANQGSEA. The method was immunoSEQ multiplex PCR; TCRdb's version includes in-frame clones alone and lacks a portion of them. The sample lists fewer than 200,000 clones, roughly 92% seen once, with over 1.5% in the top ten. The chain recombines TRBV29-1 with TRBJ2-5; 8 bases are shared with TRBD1. The source of this sequence is an adult in good health. The sequences come from peripheral blood, collected on day 0 of AZD1222 vaccination. CDR3 residues: CSVGQAETQYF. CDR3 nucleotides: TGCAGCGTGGGACAGGCAGAGACCCAGTACTTC.